A selection of T cell receptor beta chains follows, all from one sample in a study of neurological immune-mediated disorders. TCRdb re-called the 5' RACE reads with MiXCR, one entry per CDR3 protein. The sample lists over 65,000 distinct CDR3 sequences, around 9.9% occurring once. Sequenced: PBMCs. The receptors were sampled from a middle-aged man in good health. The CDR3 runs from the conserved cysteine through the conserved F or W. Fields, in order: D gene, V gene, J gene, clone size, CDR3 DNA, CDR3 protein. D genes are given only for firm matches. For some rows the clone size is stated as once, few or many, or as a class when expanded; others skip it.

d_call: -
v_call: TRBV6-6
j_call: TRBJ2-7
clone_size: many
cdr3_nt: TGTGCCAGCAGCCGCTACAAGGACGAGCAGTACTTC
cdr3_aa: CASSRYKDEQYF

d_call: -
v_call: TRBV20-1
j_call: TRBJ2-3
clone_size: -
cdr3_nt: TGCAGTGCTAGAGATCTAAGGGCTACCCCACCTAGCACAGATACGCAGTATTTT
cdr3_aa: CSARDLRATPPSTDTQYF

d_call: TRBD1
v_call: TRBV5-1
j_call: TRBJ2-7
clone_size: many
cdr3_nt: TGCGCCAGCAGCTTGGGGGGGACAGGGTTCTACGAGCAGTACTTC
cdr3_aa: CASSLGGTGFYEQYF

d_call: TRBD1
v_call: TRBV29-1
j_call: TRBJ1-4
clone_size: many
cdr3_nt: TGCAGCGGACTGACAGGGGGCTTTGAAAAACTGTTTTTT
cdr3_aa: CSGLTGGFEKLFF

d_call: -
v_call: TRBV10-3
j_call: TRBJ2-7
clone_size: many
cdr3_nt: TGTGCCATCAGCCGGGACTCCAACTCCTACGAGCAGTACTTC
cdr3_aa: CAISRDSNSYEQYF

d_call: -
v_call: TRBV10-3
j_call: TRBJ1-3
clone_size: many
cdr3_nt: TGTGCCATCAACGAGGGGGTAGTTTCTGGAAACACCATATATTTT
cdr3_aa: CAINEGVVSGNTIYF

d_call: -
v_call: TRBV5-1
j_call: TRBJ1-1
clone_size: -
cdr3_nt: TGCGCCAGCAGCTTGGACGTGTCGAACACTGAAGCTTTCTTT
cdr3_aa: CASSLDVSNTEAFF

d_call: -
v_call: TRBV4-2
j_call: TRBJ1-1
clone_size: -
cdr3_nt: TGTGCCAGCAGCCACATAAGCGGGAACACTGAAGCTTTCTTT
cdr3_aa: CASSHISGNTEAFF

d_call: TRBD1
v_call: TRBV6-1
j_call: TRBJ2-7
clone_size: many
cdr3_nt: TGTGCCAGCAGGAAATCGGGACAGGACACCTACGAGCAGTACTTC
cdr3_aa: CASRKSGQDTYEQYF

d_call: -
v_call: TRBV7-9
j_call: TRBJ1-1
clone_size: many
cdr3_nt: TGTGCCAGCAGCTTAGGGGGGGGGAGGATGAACACTGAAGCTTTCTTT
cdr3_aa: CASSLGGGRMNTEAFF

d_call: -
v_call: TRBV20-1
j_call: TRBJ2-1
clone_size: many
cdr3_nt: TGCAGTGCTTTCGACTCGGTGACTTACAATGAGCAGTTCTTC
cdr3_aa: CSAFDSVTYNEQFF

d_call: -
v_call: TRBV6-5
j_call: TRBJ2-5
clone_size: -
cdr3_nt: TGTGCCAGCAGGAACACCCTTCAAGAGACCCAGTACTTC
cdr3_aa: CASRNTLQETQYF

d_call: TRBD1
v_call: TRBV5-1
j_call: TRBJ2-1
clone_size: many
cdr3_nt: TGCGCCAGCAGCCGAGGACAGGACGTCAATGAGCAGTTCTTC
cdr3_aa: CASSRGQDVNEQFF

d_call: TRBD1
v_call: TRBV20-1
j_call: TRBJ1-1
clone_size: many
cdr3_nt: TGCAGTGCTCCTCGATGGACAGGGGGAGCTGAAGCTTTCTTT
cdr3_aa: CSAPRWTGGAEAFF

d_call: TRBD2
v_call: TRBV28
j_call: TRBJ2-7
clone_size: many
cdr3_nt: TGTGCCATTTCCGGGACTAGCGTCTACGAGCAGTACTTC
cdr3_aa: CAISGTSVYEQYF

d_call: TRBD1
v_call: TRBV4-1
j_call: TRBJ1-1
clone_size: many
cdr3_nt: TGCGCCAGCAGCCAAGATAGGGAGGGGGCGCGTACTGAAGCTTTCTTT
cdr3_aa: CASSQDREGARTEAFF

d_call: -
v_call: TRBV28
j_call: TRBJ2-1
clone_size: many
cdr3_nt: TGTGCCAGCAGTGAGCATGGAACGAATGAGCAGTTCTTC
cdr3_aa: CASSEHGTNEQFF

d_call: -
v_call: TRBV20-1
j_call: TRBJ1-3
clone_size: many
cdr3_nt: TGCAGTGCTAGTCGGGGGTCTGGAAACACCATATATTTT
cdr3_aa: CSASRGSGNTIYF

d_call: -
v_call: TRBV6-2/TRBV6-3
j_call: TRBJ1-1
clone_size: many
cdr3_nt: TGTGCCAGCAGCAAATCAGGGAATACTGAAGCTTTCTTT
cdr3_aa: CASSKSGNTEAFF

d_call: -
v_call: TRBV20-1
j_call: TRBJ2-7
clone_size: many
cdr3_nt: TGCAGTGCAGAGGGAATCGGGCCCTGGAACGACGAGCAGTACTTC
cdr3_aa: CSAEGIGPWNDEQYF

d_call: -
v_call: TRBV12-3/TRBV12-4
j_call: TRBJ2-1
clone_size: many
cdr3_nt: TGTGCCAGCAGTTTAACCACCACCGACAATGAGCAGTTCTTC
cdr3_aa: CASSLTTTDNEQFF

d_call: TRBD1
v_call: TRBV6-6
j_call: TRBJ1-4
clone_size: many
cdr3_nt: TGTGCCAGCAGCAGACAGGGCTTGAAACTGTTTTTT
cdr3_aa: CASSRQGLKLFF

d_call: -
v_call: TRBV19
j_call: TRBJ2-1
clone_size: -
cdr3_nt: TGTGCCAGTAGTATCTTCTCGGGATCCAACTCCTACAATGAGCAGTTCTTC
cdr3_aa: CASSIFSGSNSYNEQFF

d_call: TRBD1
v_call: TRBV29-1
j_call: TRBJ2-2
clone_size: many
cdr3_nt: TGCAGCGTCAAGTCGGACAGGGGTAATACCGGGGAGCTGTTTTTT
cdr3_aa: CSVKSDRGNTGELFF

d_call: -
v_call: TRBV28
j_call: TRBJ2-7
clone_size: many
cdr3_nt: TGTGCCAGCAGTTCGCTCCAGGGGAAGAGGCGGTACGAGCAGTACTTC
cdr3_aa: CASSSLQGKRRYEQYF